This record concerns one T cell receptor (beta chain) sequence. This clonotype appeared once. Its antigen is still unknown. Per-base qualities were not stored, and no clone one base away is much larger. This sample was taken from a study of post-analysis software for immune sequencing data (dated by TCRdb to 2015 to 2017). For context, the study as a whole: The recorded disease courses included relapsing-remitting, secondary progressive and progressive-relapsing multiple sclerosis, and some patients had no subtype annotation. The patient repertoires were compared against approximately ten previously published healthy control repertoires obtained from donors aged 6 to 25 years. A subset of samples was prepared in parallel using single-end sample barcoding, then pooled and co-amplified after Illumina adapter ligation. Broader findings and caveats from the paper: When samples were clustered directly using the F measure, samples prepared in the same batch co-clustered strongly, which prompted a batch-effect correction. Significantly higher frequencies in patients than in controls were found for roughly 5 TRBV segments, including TRBV5-6, TRBV5-1 and TRBV20-1. Normalized Chao1 diversity was significantly lower in multiple sclerosis patients than controls, suggesting substantial peripheral T-cell clonal expansion. The multiple sclerosis patient group was slightly younger than the control group.

From the germline V gene, CDR1 is MDHEN and CDR2 is SYDVKM. A distance of 2 bases separates the germline ends of V and J, which lose 5 bases and 3 bases respectively. The CDR3 measures 11 amino acids from cysteine to phenylalanine. Only the CDR3 DNA is retained, 33 bases long and in frame from the first base. The library was built by means of PCR. TCRdb names Illumina HiSeq 2500 as the instrument used. Unique molecular identifiers were incorporated into TCR beta cDNA libraries to reduce PCR and sequencing biases. Every 1 to 10 million input T cells yielded 500,000 or so cDNA molecules, meaning each molecule approximated one T cell. The patient libraries were prepared and sequenced with the same protocol used for the earlier healthy control dataset. Samples belonging to the same batch were prepared together, multiplexed and sequenced on a shared HiSeq lane. On the authors' methods: MIGEC was used to process the raw barcoded reads, and molecular identifier groups with only a single read were discarded before consensus assembly and CDR3 extraction. VDJtools was used for post-analysis of the clonotype tables, with diversity normalized by down-sampling every dataset to the smallest sample size. To correct batch-related cross-sample contamination, repertoire overlap clustering matched CDR3 amino acid sequences but not nucleotide sequences. TCRdb handled the public reads itself, with Q25 trimming in fastp and clone calling in MiXCR, and kept productive beta chains. Records with the same CDR3 protein are collapsed into one entry carrying the most frequent genes and DNA. The V and J calls and clone size come from TCRdb's table, not from the authors' own analysis. For this sample the table gives 450,000 to 650,000 distinct CDR3 sequences, of which around 40% were detected only once. Of the sample, 1.5% to 2% is held by the ten largest clones.

To demonstrate the VDJtools post-analysis software, the study profiled TCR beta repertoires from the peripheral blood of 13 young patients with multiple sclerosis. Multiple sclerosis patients were children and adolescents aged about 6 to 16 years. The sequenced material came from blood. The sequence was collected from a girl aged 10 to 17 with multiple sclerosis. This sequence uses TRBV28 and TRBJ1-5; no D gene is confidently identified. The DNA sequence is TGTGCCAGCAGTATCAATCAGCCCCAGCATTTT. This is translated as CASSINQPQHF.